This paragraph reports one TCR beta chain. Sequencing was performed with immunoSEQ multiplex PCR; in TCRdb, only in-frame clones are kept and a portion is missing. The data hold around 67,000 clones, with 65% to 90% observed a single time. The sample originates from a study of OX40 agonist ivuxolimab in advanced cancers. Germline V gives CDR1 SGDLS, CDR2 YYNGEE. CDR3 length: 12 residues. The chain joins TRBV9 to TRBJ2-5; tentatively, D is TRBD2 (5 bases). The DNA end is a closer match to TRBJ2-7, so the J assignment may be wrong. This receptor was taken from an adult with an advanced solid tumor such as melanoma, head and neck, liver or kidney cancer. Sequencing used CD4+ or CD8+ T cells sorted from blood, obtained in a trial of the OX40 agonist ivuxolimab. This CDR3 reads CASRGEGYEQYF. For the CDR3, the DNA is TGTGCCAGCAGGGGAGAGGGCTACGAGCAGTACTTC.